The 14 T cell receptor beta chains listed next were all sequenced from one sample in a study of blood T cell repertoires in COVID-19. The repertoire was sequenced with immunoSEQ multiplex PCR; TCRdb's copy has only in-frame clones and lacks some. This sample has some 89,000 clones; around 85% occur once, and the top ten carry around 4.5%. Sequencing was performed on peripheral blood. The receptors derive from a man aged 60-69 years with acute or convalescent COVID-19.

This clone was counted a few times. The J gene is TRBJ1-5, the V gene TRBV18; no definite D call. The germline gives CDR1 KGHSH, CDR2 LQKENI. V was pared by 3 bases and J by 4 bases, with 7 bases between. The CDR3 totals 13 residues. For the CDR3, the DNA is TGTGCCAGCTCACCGGACTTGAATCAGCCCCAGCATTTT. Translating gives CASSPDLNQPQHF.

This chain connects TRBV7-2 to TRBJ2-7, with 8 bases matching TRBD1. Looked up from germline, CDR1 is SGHTA and CDR2 is FQGNSA. V was pared by 5 bases and J by 2 bases, with 11 bases of the junction left unmatched. CDR3 length: 16 amino acids. CDR3 region: CASSPSDRVIPYEQYF. The DNA for the CDR3 is TGTGCCAGCAGCCCGTCGGACAGGGTAATTCCCTACGAGCAGTACTTC.

The V call is TRBV27, the J call TRBJ2-1; a possible D gene is TRBD2 (6 bases). The CDR3 totals 13 residues. Trimming left V 10 bases short and J 9 bases short, with 19 bases between. Germline CDR1 is MNHEY and CDR2 is SMNVEV (reference sequence). The CDR3 loop reads CATTSRNAGEQFF. CDR3 DNA sequence: TGTGCCACCACTAGCAGGAACGCTGGTGAGCAGTTCTTC.

In nucleotides, the CDR3 is TGTGCCAGCAGCCTACCCGGGGCCAACGTCCTGACTTTC. Amino acid sequence: CASSLPGANVLTF. This chain links TRBV5-4 with TRBJ2-6, with unresolved D. Germline V gives CDR1 SGHNT, CDR2 YYREEE (reference sequence). V was clipped by 4 bases and J by 4 bases, with 6 bases between them. The CDR3 runs 13 residues.

This chain uses TRBV10-3 with TRBJ2-2; 10 bases are a match to TRBD2. Trimming at V came to 4 bases and at J to 6 bases, leaving 5 bases not matched to a gene. The CDR3 is 15 amino acids. Germline V gene data show CDR1 as ENHRY and CDR2 as SYGVKD. The CDR3 sequence: CAISVPSGSSGELFF. The CDR3 DNA is TGTGCCATCAGTGTGCCTAGCGGGAGTTCCGGGGAGCTGTTTTTT.

Sample share makes this clone medium-sized. The chain joins TRBV14 to TRBJ2-3, with TRBD2 as a possible D gene (6 bases). The V end lost 1 base, the J end lost 4 bases, and 12 bases lay between the germline ends. The CDR3 has 15 residues. Germline CDR1 SGHDN, CDR2 FVKESK. This chain's CDR3 is CASSQVRASADTQYF. CDR3 nucleotides: TGTGCCAGCAGCCAAGTCCGGGCTAGCGCAGATACGCAGTATTTT.

J is TRBJ1-4 and V is TRBV6-5; tentatively, D is TRBD1 (6 bases). The ends were cut back, 10 bases at V and 7 bases at J, with 19 bases in the middle. This CDR3 is built from 14 residues. Germline V gene lookup returns CDR1 MNHEY and CDR2 SVGAGI. CDR3 DNA: TGTGCCATCCGAGGGCCAGGGGCGATTGAAAAACTGTTTTTT. This sequence encodes CAIRGPGAIEKLFF.

This clone appeared a few times. This chain links TRBV10-1 with TRBJ2-7; no firm D call. V dropped 5 bases and J dropped 1 base, with 6 bases sitting between them. CDR3 length: 12 amino acids. CDR1 is WNHNN, CDR2 SYGVQD, per germline (reference sequence). CDR3 nucleotides: TGCGCCAGCAGTCCCAGTTCCTACGAGCAGTACTTC. Translation: CASSPSSYEQYF.

The genes are TRBV28 and TRBJ1-4; 12 bases match TRBD1. The germline V gene has CDR1 MDHEN and CDR2 SYDVKM. The CDR3 covers 15 residues. V lost 1 base and J lost 11; bases outside the gene matches: 5. Here the CDR3 DNA reads TGTGCCAGCAGTTTATATGGGACAGGGGGCGATAAACTGTTTTTT. Translating gives CASSLYGTGGDKLFF.

The chain carries TRBV27 and TRBJ2-7; D is ambiguous. Trimming removed 5 bases from V and 0 bases from J, with 17 bases in between. CDR1 is MNHEY, CDR2 SMNVEV, per germline (reference sequence). The CDR3 has 16 residues. CDR3 sequence: CASSLHPSATSYEQYF. In nucleotides, the CDR3 is TGTGCCAGCAGTCTCCATCCCTCTGCTACCTCCTACGAGCAGTACTTC.

This rearrangement joins TRBV4-1 to TRBJ2-1, with D perhaps matching TRBD1 (6 bases). Germline V lookup: CDR1 MGHRA, CDR2 YSYEKL. CDR3 length: 16 residues. V lost 4 bases to trimming and J lost 6 bases, with 19 bases between them. The CDR3 sequence: CASSPPTGSGANEQFF. The DNA for the CDR3 is TGCGCCAGCAGCCCTCCAACAGGGAGTGGGGCCAATGAGCAGTTCTTC.

CDR3 DNA sequence: TGTGCCAGCAGCCGGGACAGGGCTTATAATTCACCCCTCCACTTT. Amino acid sequence: CASSRDRAYNSPLHF. The gene calls are TRBV6-6 and TRBJ1-6, with 9 bases lining up with TRBD1. The CDR3 loop spans 15 amino acids. Germline V CDR1 and CDR2: MNHNY, SVGAGI (reference sequence). With V trimmed by 6 bases and J by 4 bases, 4 bases remained unmatched.

This clone was counted only a few times. The gene calls are TRBV4-3 and TRBJ1-4; perhaps TRBD1 as D (6 bases). CDR1 and CDR2 (germline): LGHNA, YSLEER. The CDR3 is 16 amino acids. Trimming left V 3 bases short and J 6 bases short, with 17 bases between. The DNA for the CDR3 is TGCGCCAGCAGCCAGTCAGGCGGTACAGGGTATGAAAAACTGTTTTTT. Its translation: CASSQSGGTGYEKLFF.

This clone was observed a few times. V gene TRBV6-2 or TRBV6-3 combines with J gene TRBJ2-3; 8 bases are a match to TRBD2. With 0 bases clipped from V and 1 base from J, the junction kept 0 bases outside the gene matches. CDR1 and CDR2 (germline): MNHEY, SVGEGT. The CDR3 sequence is 15 residues long. CDR3 residues: CASSYSSGGTDTQYF. DNA of the CDR3: TGTGCCAGCAGTTACTCTAGCGGGGGCACAGATACGCAGTATTTT.